This T cell receptor (beta chain) was identified during a study of Graves' ophthalmopathy and Graves' hyperthyroidism. Many counts were recorded for this clonotype. Researchers took RNA transcripts and amplified TCR beta CDR3 regions from them. Amplification began with first-round RT-PCR using HTBI primers, then second-round multiplex PCR was performed. TCRdb independently ran MiXCR on the multiplex PCR reads; one entry per CDR3 protein. The table includes hundreds of thousands of distinct CDR3 sequences, roughly 21% detected once. Germline V CDR1 and CDR2: MDHEN, SYDVKM. The CDR3 is 17 residues long. V gave up 3 bases and J gave up 1 base, with 18 bases separating them.

Material for sequencing was peripheral blood. This sequence joins TRBV28 and TRBJ2-5, with D possibly TRBD2 on 6 matching bases. The clonotype originates from a woman under 30 with stable Graves' hyperthyroidism. CDR3 bases: TGTGCCAGCAGTTTGTACCTAGCGCTCAGAGGCCAAGAGACCCAGTACTTC. Its translation is CASSLYLALRGQETQYF.